This entry features one T cell receptor (beta chain) sequence. Its specificity is unknown. 13 Jbeta primers and 60 Vbeta primers were used for the PCR. The assay was immunoSEQ multiplex PCR, and TCRdb's table has in-frame clones only and misses some. The data contain over 150,000 clones, roughly four fifths of them seen just once; the ten biggest clones take up about 3.1%. This sample is drawn from a study of cytomegalovirus exposure and HLA in healthy donors. Findings and limits, study-wide: Immune exposure information available was restricted to CMV serostatus.

This CDR3 region has 12 residues. V shed 6 bases and J shed 3 bases, with 9 bases lying between them. CDR1 is MNHNS, CDR2 SASEGT, per germline. Although they were nominally healthy when sampled, donors likely had unrecorded immune exposures. The sequencing input was PBMCs. This receptor was obtained from a woman younger than 45 in good health and CMV-seropositive. The chain carries TRBV6-1 and TRBJ2-7, with TRBD2 as a possible D gene (6 bases). The CDR3 spells CASRGGDYEQYF. The CDR3 coding sequence is TGTGCCAGCAGGGGAGGAGACTACGAGCAGTACTTC.